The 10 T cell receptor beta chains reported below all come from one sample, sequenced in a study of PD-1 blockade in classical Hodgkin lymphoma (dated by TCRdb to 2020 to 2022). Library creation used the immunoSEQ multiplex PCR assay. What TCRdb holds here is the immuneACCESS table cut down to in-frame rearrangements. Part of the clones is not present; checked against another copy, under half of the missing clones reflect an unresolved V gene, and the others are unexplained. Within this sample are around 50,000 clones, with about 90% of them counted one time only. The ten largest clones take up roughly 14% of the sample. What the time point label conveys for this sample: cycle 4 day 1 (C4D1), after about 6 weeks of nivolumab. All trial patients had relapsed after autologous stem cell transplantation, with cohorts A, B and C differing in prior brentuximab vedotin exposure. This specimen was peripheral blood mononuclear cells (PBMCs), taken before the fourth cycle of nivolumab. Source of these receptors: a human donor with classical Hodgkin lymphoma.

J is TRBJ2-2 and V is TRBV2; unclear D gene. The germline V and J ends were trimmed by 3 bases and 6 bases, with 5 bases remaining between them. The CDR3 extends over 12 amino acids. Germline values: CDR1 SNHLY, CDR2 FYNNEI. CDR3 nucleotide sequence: TGTGCCAGCAGTGACGGTCCCGGGGAGCTGTTTTTT. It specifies CASSDGPGELFF.

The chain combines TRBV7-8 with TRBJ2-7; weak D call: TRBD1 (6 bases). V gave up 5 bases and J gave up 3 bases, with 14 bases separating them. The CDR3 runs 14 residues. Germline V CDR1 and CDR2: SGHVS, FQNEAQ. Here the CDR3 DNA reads TGTGCCAGCAGCAAACGACAGGAGAACTACGAGCAGTACTTC. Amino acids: CASSKRQENYEQYF.

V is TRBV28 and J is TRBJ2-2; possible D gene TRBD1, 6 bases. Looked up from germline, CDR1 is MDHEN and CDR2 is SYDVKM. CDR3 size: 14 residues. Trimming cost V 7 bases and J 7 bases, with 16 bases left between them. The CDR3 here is CASNVGAYGGELFF. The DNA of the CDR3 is TGTGCCAGCAACGTGGGGGCTTATGGCGGGGAGCTGTTTTTT.

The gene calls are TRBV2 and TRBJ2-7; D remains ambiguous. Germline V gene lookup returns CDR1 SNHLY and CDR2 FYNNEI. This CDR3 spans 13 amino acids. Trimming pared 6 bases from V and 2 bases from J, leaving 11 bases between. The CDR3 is CASSVEGTYEQYF. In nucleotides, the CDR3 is TGTGCCAGCAGCGTGGAAGGTACCTACGAGCAGTACTTC.

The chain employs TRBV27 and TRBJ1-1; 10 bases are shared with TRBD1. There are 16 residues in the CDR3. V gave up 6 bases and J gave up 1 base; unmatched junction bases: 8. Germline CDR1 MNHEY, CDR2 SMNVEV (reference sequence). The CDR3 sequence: CASSRQGAAGNTEAFF. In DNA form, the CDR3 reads TGTGCCAGCAGCAGACAGGGGGCTGCGGGGAACACTGAAGCTTTCTTT.

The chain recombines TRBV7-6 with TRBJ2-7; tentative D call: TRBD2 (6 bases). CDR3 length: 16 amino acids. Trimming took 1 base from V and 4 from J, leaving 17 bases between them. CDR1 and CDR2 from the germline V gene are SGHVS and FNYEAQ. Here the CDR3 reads CASSLVGGGSNYEQYF. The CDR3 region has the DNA TGTGCCAGCAGCTTAGTGGGTGGAGGGAGTAATTACGAGCAGTACTTC.

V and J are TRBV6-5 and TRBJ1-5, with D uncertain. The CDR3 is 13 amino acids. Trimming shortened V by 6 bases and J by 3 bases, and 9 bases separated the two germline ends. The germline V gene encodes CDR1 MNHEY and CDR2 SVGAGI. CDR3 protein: CASRLDANQPQHF. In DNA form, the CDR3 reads TGTGCCAGCAGACTCGACGCCAATCAGCCCCAGCATTTT.

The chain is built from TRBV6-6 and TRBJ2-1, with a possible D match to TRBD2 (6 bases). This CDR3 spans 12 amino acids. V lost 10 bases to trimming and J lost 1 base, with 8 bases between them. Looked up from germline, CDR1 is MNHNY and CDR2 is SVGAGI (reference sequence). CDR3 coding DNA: TGTGCCATCCTAGCGTCCTACAATGAGCAGTTCTTC. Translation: CAILASYNEQFF.

This chain's CDR3 is CASSLQALYGYTF. The CDR3 bases are TGTGCCAGCAGCTTACAGGCCCTCTATGGCTACACCTTC. This rearrangement joins TRBV11-2 to TRBJ1-2, with no clear D. This CDR3 contains 13 residues. The germline V gene has CDR1 SGHAT and CDR2 FQNNGV. The V end was cut by 2 bases, the J end by 4 bases, with 8 bases between.

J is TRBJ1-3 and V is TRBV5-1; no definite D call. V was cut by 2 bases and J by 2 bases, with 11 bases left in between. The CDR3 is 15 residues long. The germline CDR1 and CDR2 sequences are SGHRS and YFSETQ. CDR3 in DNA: TGCGCCAGCAGCTTTGGACTCAACCCTGGAAACACCATATATTTT. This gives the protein CASSFGLNPGNTIYF. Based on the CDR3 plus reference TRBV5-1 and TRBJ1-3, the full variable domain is KAGVTQTPRYLIKTRGQQVTLSCSPISGHRSVSWYQQTPGQGLQFLFEYFSETQRNKGNFPGRFSGRQFSNSRSEMNVSTLELGDSALYLCASSFGLNPGNTIYFGEGSWLTVV.